The clone carrying this T cell receptor beta chain was counted ten times or more. The antigen remains undetermined. The sample originates from a study of T cells in Graves' hyperthyroidism and ophthalmopathy. Broader study findings: For ophthalmopathy, model prediction preceded onset by a median about 6 months.

V was trimmed by 4 bases and J by 9 bases, leaving 25 bases between them. This CDR3 has 16 amino acids. Germline V lookup: CDR1 SNHLY, CDR2 FYNNEI. Researchers took RNA transcripts and amplified the TCR beta CDR3 regions from them. HTBI primers were the set used in a first-round RT-PCR of the TCR CDR3. TCRdb ran MiXCR on the multiplex PCR reads and lists one entry per CDR3 protein. The sample shows 500,000 to 750,000 distinct CDR3 sequences, 15% to 19% of them seen only once. Diagnosis of hyperthyroidism was new in patients aged 18 to 65, and its duration was under 2 months. Thyroid ultrasound, orbital computed tomography, clinical symptoms, and serum thyroxine and TRAb underpinned diagnoses.

The J gene is TRBJ2-7, the V gene TRBV2; D is ambiguous. Material: blood. This receptor was obtained from a woman aged 25 to 39 with Graves' hyperthyroidism. CDR3 sequence (DNA): TGTGCCAGCAGTGCTCCAGACACTGCACTTCTAGTCGGGCAGTACTTC. It is translated as CASSAPDTALLVGQYF.